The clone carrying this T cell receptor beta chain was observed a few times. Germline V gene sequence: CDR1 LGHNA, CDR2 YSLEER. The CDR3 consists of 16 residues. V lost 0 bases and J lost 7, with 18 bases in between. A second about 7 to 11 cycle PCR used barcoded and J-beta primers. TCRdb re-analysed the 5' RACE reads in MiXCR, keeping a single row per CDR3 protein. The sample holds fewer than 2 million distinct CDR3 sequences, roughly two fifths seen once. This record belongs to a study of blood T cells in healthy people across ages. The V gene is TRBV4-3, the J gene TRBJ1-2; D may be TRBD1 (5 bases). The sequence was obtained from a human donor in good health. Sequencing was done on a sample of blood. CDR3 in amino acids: CASSQDRGIRDGGYTF. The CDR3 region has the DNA TGCGCCAGCAGCCAAGATCGGGGGATCAGAGACGGTGGCTACACCTTC.